These T cell receptor beta chains were read from a single sample in a study of blood T cell repertoires in COVID-19. The data were produced by immunoSEQ multiplex PCR, yet TCRdb's version contains in-frame clones alone and is incomplete. The repertoire holds around 230,000 clones, with roughly 91% as singletons. Sequencing was carried out using PBMCs or T cells enriched from blood (not recorded which). The receptors come from a woman in her thirties with acute COVID-19. The CDR3 runs from the conserved cysteine through the conserved F or W. D genes are given only for firm matches. A clone size is listed for some rows: how often the clone was seen (once, few, many), or a class if it is expanded.

v_gene	d_gene	j_gene	abundance	CDR3aa	CDR3nt
TRBV30	TRBD1	TRBJ2-3	once	CAWSPGQANTQYF	TGTGCCTGGAGTCCGGGACAGGCAAATACGCAGTATTTT
TRBV7-9	-	TRBJ2-1	-	CASSSWGGGGRDFEQFF	TGTGCCAGCAGCTCGTGGGGTGGCGGGGGCCGAGATTTTGAGCAGTTCTTC
TRBV11-2	-	TRBJ1-4	-	CASSSVSGGPVEKLFF	TGTGCCAGCAGCTCCGTCTCGGGAGGCCCAGTTGAAAAACTGTTTTTT
TRBV6-5	-	TRBJ1-5	few	CASTVRVRQQPQHF	TGTGCCAGCACCGTCAGGGTGCGTCAGCAGCCCCAGCATTTT
TRBV11-2	TRBD1	TRBJ2-7	-	CASSPTGTGGEQYF	TGTGCCAGCAGCCCAACCGGGACAGGGGGGGAGCAGTACTTC
TRBV2	-	TRBJ1-1	-	CASDERGRRAEAFF	TGTGCCAGCGATGAGCGGGGGCGTAGGGCTGAAGCTTTCTTT
TRBV19	-	TRBJ1-1	-	CASSIWMLGGNTEAFF	TGTGCCAGTAGTATTTGGATGTTGGGGGGAAACACTGAAGCTTTCTTT
TRBV9	TRBD1	TRBJ2-1	-	CASSALPGGAYNEQFF	TGTGCCAGCAGCGCATTACCAGGGGGCGCTTACAATGAGCAGTTCTTC
TRBV5-6	-	TRBJ2-7	-	CASSSGAWHEQYF	TGTGCCAGCAGCTCAGGGGCGTGGCACGAGCAGTACTTC
TRBV7-9	TRBD1	TRBJ1-1	-	CASSLGTGDDTEAFF	TGTGCCAGCAGCTTAGGGACAGGGGATGACACTGAAGCTTTCTTT
TRBV30	-	TRBJ1-6	-	CASSSSYNSPLHF	TGTGCCTCCTCTAGCTCCTATAATTCACCCCTCCACTTT
TRBV10-3	TRBD1	TRBJ1-3	-	CAIATGTGPGNTIYF	TGTGCCATAGCTACCGGGACAGGCCCTGGAAACACCATATATTTT
TRBV6-5	TRBD1	TRBJ1-5	-	CASSSTGARQPQHF	TGTGCCAGCAGCTCCACAGGGGCCAGGCAGCCCCAGCATTTT
TRBV30	-	TRBJ2-7	-	CAWSQRGLEEQYF	TGTGCCTGGAGTCAAAGGGGGTTGGAGGAGCAGTACTTC
TRBV4-1	-	TRBJ1-6	-	CASSLRKGIGADDSPLHF	TGCGCCAGCAGCCTCCGAAAGGGGATCGGAGCCGATGATTCACCCCTCCACTTT
TRBV7-2	-	TRBJ2-3	-	CASSLSTDTQYF	TGTGCCAGCTCCCTCTCTACAGATACGCAGTATTTT
TRBV28	-	TRBJ1-5	-	CASSLEAGLGNQPQHF	TGTGCCAGCAGTTTAGAGGCAGGGCTGGGCAATCAGCCCCAGCATTTT
TRBV5-4	-	TRBJ1-5	few	CASSSDRNQPQHF	TGTGCCAGCAGCTCCGACAGGAATCAGCCCCAGCATTTT
TRBV5-4	TRBD1	TRBJ2-7	few	CASSFPGQYSYEQYF	TGTGCCAGCAGCTTCCCGGGACAGTACTCCTACGAGCAGTACTTC
TRBV3-1/TRBV3-2	TRBD1	TRBJ1-1	-	CASSQDGTGAYTEAFF	TGTGCCAGCAGCCAAGATGGGACAGGGGCGTACACTGAAGCTTTCTTT
TRBV29-1	TRBD2	TRBJ2-1	-	CSIKGSGGYNEQFF	TGCAGCATTAAAGGTAGCGGGGGCTACAATGAGCAGTTCTTC
TRBV21-1	-	TRBJ2-7	-	CASSKGGQGYYEQYF	TGTGCCAGCAGCAAAGGGGGACAGGGTTACTACGAGCAGTACTTC
TRBV10-2	-	TRBJ1-4	-	CASGVRGPEKLFF	TGCGCCAGCGGAGTTAGGGGCCCTGAAAAACTGTTTTTT
TRBV5-1	-	TRBJ2-5	once	CASSLAGVTQETQYF	TGCGCCAGCAGCTTGGCCGGGGTAACGCAAGAGACCCAGTACTTC
TRBV3-1/TRBV3-2	-	TRBJ1-3	-	CASSWTAYRNTIYF	TGTGCCAGCAGCTGGACAGCGTATAGAAACACCATATATTTT
TRBV7-2	-	TRBJ2-1	-	CASSLWGDGSYNEQFF	TGTGCCAGCAGCTTATGGGGGGACGGCTCCTACAATGAGCAGTTCTTC
TRBV9	-	TRBJ1-6	-	CASSVAGLSNSPLHF	TGTGCCAGCAGCGTAGCAGGCCTTTCAAATTCACCCCTCCACTTT
TRBV5-4	TRBD1	TRBJ1-4	-	CASSPWTGGNEKLFF	TGTGCCAGCAGCCCCTGGACAGGGGGTAATGAAAAACTGTTTTTT
TRBV3-1/TRBV3-2	TRBD1	TRBJ1-4	-	CASSQTDRGLNEKLFF	TGTGCCAGCAGCCAAACCGACAGGGGACTTAATGAAAAACTGTTTTTT
TRBV19	-	TRBJ1-5	-	CASSIVGDQQPQHF	TGTGCCAGTAGTATCGTCGGGGATCAACAGCCCCAGCATTTT
TRBV27	-	TRBJ1-2	-	CASSFGPGDGYTF	TGTGCCAGCAGTTTTGGCCCGGGGGATGGCTACACCTTC
TRBV19	-	TRBJ1-1	-	CASSTLAEGNTEAFF	TGTGCCAGTAGTACCCTCGCAGAGGGGAACACTGAAGCTTTCTTT
TRBV11-1	TRBD2	TRBJ2-1	-	CASRPLAGGRDEQFF	TGTGCCAGCAGACCTCTAGCGGGGGGAAGGGATGAGCAGTTCTTC